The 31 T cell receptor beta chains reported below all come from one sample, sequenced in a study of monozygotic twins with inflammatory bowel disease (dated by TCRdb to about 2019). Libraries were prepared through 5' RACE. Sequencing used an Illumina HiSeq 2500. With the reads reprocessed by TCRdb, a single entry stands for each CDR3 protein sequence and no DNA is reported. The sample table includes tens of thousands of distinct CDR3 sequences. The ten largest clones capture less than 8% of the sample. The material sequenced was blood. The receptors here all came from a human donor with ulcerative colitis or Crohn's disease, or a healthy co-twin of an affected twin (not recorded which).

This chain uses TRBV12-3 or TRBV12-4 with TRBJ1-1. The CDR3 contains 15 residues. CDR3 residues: CASSPRAAPGTEAFF.

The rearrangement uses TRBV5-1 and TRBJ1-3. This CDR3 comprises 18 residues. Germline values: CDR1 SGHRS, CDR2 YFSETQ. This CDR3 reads CASSPSGSRVLSGNTIYF.

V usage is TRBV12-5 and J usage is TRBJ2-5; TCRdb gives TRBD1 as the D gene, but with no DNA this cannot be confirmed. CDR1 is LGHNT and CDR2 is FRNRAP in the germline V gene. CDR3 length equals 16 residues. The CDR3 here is CASGLLGGPRQETQYF.

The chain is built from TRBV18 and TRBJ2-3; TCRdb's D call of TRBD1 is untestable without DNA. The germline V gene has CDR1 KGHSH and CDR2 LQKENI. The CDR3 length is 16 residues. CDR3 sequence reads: CASSPLATPAGDTQYF.

This CDR3 is CSAPRSQETQYF. The chain joins TRBV20-1 to TRBJ2-5. CDR3 size: 12 residues. Looked up from germline, CDR1 is DFQATT and CDR2 is SNEGSKA (reference sequence).

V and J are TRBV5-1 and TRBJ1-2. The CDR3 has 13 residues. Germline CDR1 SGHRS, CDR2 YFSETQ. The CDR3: CASKGSEAYGYTF.

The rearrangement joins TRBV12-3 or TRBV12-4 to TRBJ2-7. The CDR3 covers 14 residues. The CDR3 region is CASSSGRSSYEQYF.

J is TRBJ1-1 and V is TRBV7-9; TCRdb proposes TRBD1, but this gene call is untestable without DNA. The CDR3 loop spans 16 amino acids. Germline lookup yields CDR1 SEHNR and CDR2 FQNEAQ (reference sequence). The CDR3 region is CASSPPGYPVNTEAFF.

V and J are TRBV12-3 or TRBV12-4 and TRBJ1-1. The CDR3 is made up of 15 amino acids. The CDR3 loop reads CASSFSSTGNTEAFF.

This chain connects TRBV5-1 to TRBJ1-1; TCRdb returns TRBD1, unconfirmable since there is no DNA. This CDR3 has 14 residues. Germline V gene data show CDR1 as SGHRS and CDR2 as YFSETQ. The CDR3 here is CASSSGQGDTEAFF. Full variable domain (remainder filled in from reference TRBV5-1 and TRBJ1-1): KAGVTQTPRYLIKTRGQQVTLSCSPISGHRSVSWYQQTPGQGLQFLFEYFSETQRNKGNFPGRFSGRQFSNSRSEMNVSTLELGDSALYLCASSSGQGDTEAFFGQGTRLTVV.

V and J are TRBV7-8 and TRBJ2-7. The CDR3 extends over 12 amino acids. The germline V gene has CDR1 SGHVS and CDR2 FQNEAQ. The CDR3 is CASSFELYEQYF.

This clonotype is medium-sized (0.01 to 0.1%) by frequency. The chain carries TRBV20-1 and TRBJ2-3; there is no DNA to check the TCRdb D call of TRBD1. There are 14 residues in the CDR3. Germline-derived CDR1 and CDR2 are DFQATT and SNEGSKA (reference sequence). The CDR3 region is CSWGVQESTDTQYF.

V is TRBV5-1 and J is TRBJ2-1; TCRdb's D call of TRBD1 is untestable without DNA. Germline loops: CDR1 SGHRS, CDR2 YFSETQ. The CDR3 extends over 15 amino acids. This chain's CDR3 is CASSLQGQRNNEQFF.

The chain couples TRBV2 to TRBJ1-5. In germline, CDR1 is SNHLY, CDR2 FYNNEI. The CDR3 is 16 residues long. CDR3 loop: CASSEVAGYSNQPQHF.

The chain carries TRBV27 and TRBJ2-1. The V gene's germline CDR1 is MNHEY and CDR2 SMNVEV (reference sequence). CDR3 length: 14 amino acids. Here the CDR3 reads CASSLSATENEQFF.

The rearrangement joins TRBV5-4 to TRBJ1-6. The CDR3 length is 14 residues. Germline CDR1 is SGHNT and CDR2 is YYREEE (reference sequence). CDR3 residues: CASSFKPQNSPLHF.

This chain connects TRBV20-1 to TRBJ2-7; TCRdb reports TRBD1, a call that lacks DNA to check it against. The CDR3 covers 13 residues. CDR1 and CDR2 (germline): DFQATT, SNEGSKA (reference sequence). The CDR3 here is CSALASGGPRQYF.

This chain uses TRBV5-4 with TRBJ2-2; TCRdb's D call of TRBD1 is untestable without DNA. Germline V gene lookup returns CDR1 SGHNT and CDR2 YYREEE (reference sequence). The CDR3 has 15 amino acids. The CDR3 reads CASSPPWGGTGELFF.

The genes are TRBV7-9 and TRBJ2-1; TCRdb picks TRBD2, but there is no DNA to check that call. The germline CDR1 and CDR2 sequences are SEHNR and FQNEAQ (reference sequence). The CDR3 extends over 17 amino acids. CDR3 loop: CASSPTGTSGGYNEQFF.

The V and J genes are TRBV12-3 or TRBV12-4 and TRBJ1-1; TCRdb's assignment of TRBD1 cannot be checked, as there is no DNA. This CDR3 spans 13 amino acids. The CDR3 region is CASVGQLNTEAFF.

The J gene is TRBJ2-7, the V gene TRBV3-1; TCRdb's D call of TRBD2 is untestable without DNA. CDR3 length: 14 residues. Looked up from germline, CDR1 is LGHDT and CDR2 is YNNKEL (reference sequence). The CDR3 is CASSQGVPPGEQYF.

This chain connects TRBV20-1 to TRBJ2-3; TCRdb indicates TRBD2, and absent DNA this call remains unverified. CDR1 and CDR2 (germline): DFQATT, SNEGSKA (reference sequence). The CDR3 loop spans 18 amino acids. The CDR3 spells CSASGLAGPHFHTDTQYF.

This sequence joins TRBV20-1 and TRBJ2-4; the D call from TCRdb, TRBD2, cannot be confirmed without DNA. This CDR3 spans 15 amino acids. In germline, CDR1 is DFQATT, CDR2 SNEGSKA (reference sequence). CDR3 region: CSAVEGFTAKNIQYF.

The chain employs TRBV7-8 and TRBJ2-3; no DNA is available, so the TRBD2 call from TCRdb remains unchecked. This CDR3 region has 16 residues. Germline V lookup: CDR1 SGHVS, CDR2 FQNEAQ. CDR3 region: CASSARLAGSFDTQYF.

The CDR3 region is CSASAGGRTDTQYF. V gene TRBV20-1 combines with J gene TRBJ2-3; TCRdb's assignment of TRBD1 cannot be checked, as there is no DNA. CDR1 DFQATT and CDR2 SNEGSKA come from the germline V gene (reference sequence). The CDR3 length is 14 residues.

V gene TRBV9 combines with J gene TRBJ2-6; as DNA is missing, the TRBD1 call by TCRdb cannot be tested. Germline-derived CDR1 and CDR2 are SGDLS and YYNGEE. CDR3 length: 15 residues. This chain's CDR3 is CASSGTASGANVLTF.

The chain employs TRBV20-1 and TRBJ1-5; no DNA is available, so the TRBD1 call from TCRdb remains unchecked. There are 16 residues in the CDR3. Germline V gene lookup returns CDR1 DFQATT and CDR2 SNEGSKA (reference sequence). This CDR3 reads CSANTQTGLYNQPQHF.

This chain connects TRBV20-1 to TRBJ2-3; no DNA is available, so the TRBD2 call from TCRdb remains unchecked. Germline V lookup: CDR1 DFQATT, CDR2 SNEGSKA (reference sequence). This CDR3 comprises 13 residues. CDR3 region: CSARGAHVDTQYF.

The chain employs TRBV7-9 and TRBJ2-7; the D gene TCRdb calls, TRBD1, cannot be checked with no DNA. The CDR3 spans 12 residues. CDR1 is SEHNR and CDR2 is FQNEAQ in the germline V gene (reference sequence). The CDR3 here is CASSFDSSEQYF.

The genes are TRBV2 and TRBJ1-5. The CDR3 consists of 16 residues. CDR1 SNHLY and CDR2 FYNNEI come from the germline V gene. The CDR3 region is CASSDSGGRLNQPQHF.

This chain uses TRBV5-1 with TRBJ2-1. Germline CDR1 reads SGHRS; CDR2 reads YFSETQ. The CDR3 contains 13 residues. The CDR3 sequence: CASSLDRVNEQFF.